The clone carrying this T cell receptor (beta chain) was counted ten times or more. Tregs were sorted as CD4+CD25+CD127-/low cells. After constant-region reverse-primer amplification, full-length variable regions underwent semi-nested PCR with Nested Universal Primer A. TCRdb redid the calling of the 5' RACE reads with MiXCR, one entry per CDR3 protein. The sample consists of about 42,000 distinct CDR3 sequences, around 20% of them appearing once. Trimming stripped 0 bases from V and 0 bases from J, with 9 bases between. The CDR3 contains 16 residues. Germline CDR1 and CDR2: LGHNA and YNFKEQ. The chain employs TRBV4-2 and TRBJ2-1; possibly TRBD2 for D (6 bases). The sequenced material came from Tregs sorted from blood. This clonotype was obtained from a female donor with breast cancer. This CDR3 is CASSQEEGSSYNEQFF. CDR3 bases: TGTGCCAGCAGCCAAGAGGAGGGGAGCTCCTACAATGAGCAGTTCTTC.